Below, 7 T cell receptor beta chains from the same sample are listed, as sequenced in a study of regulatory dendritic cells for organ transplantation (dated by TCRdb to between 2016 and 2019). These TCRs are of unknown antigen specificity. To prepare the library, the immunoSEQ multiplex PCR assay was applied. What TCRdb holds here is the immuneACCESS table cut down to in-frame rearrangements. Part of the clones is not present; checked against another copy, under half of the missing clones reflect an unresolved V gene, and the others are unexplained. The sample profile shows 20,000 or so clones; 80% to 90% of them were found once. The ten largest clones add up to around 0.68% of the sample. Sorted T cell subsets were CFSE-labeled and co-cultured for five to six days with allogeneic regulatory or mature dendritic cells at a 1:10 DC:T ratio. Sequencing used naive CD4+ T cells from blood cultured with regulatory dendritic cells. The intended sense of this specimen's cell subset or site label: CD45RA+ naive T cells. The receptors derive from a human donor in good health.

The sample holds a few counts of this clone. The chain couples TRBV11-3 to TRBJ1-2; the D is unclear. CDR3 length: 12 amino acids. From germline, CDR1 is SGHNT and CDR2 YENEEA. Trimming took 0 bases from V and 5 from J, leaving 4 bases between them. This chain's CDR3 is CASSLDGYGYTF. The CDR3 DNA follows: TGTGCCAGCAGCTTAGATGGATATGGCTACACCTTC. Full variable domain (outside the CDR3, taken from reference TRBV11-3 and TRBJ1-2): EAGVVQSPRYKIIEKKQPVAFWCNPISGHNTLYWYLQNLGQGPELLIRYENEEAVDDSQLPKDRFSAERLKGVDSTLKIQPAELGDSAVYLCASSLDGYGYTFGSGTRLTVV.

V and J are TRBV10-3 and TRBJ2-3; D perhaps matches TRBD1 (5 bases). This CDR3 is 14 amino acids long. Between the trimmed V and J ends, which lost 7 bases and 2 bases, there was a span of 13 bases. CDR1 ENHRY and CDR2 SYGVKD come from the germline V gene. CDR3 DNA sequence: TGTGCCATCAAGGGAACAGGTTCCACAGATACGCAGTATTTT. Amino acid sequence: CAIKGTGSTDTQYF.

The rearrangement links TRBV12-2 to TRBJ1-2. TRBV12-2 is described as a pseudogene. The CDR3 totals 16 residues. CDR3 sequence: CASRLLKEGFGYGYTF. The DNA of the CDR3 is TGTGCAAGTCGCTTATTGAAGGAGGGGTTCGGCTATGGCTACACCTTC.

This clone was recorded only once. This chain links TRBV18 with TRBJ1-2; TRBD1 is a possible D gene (6 bases). The ends were cut back, 6 bases at V and 3 bases at J, with 17 bases in the middle. CDR3 length equals 15 residues. Germline CDR1 KGHSH, CDR2 LQKENI. The CDR3 loop is CASSQVMDSHYGYTF. CDR3 in DNA: TGTGCCAGCTCCCAAGTGATGGACAGTCACTATGGCTACACCTTC. Combining the CDR3 with reference TRBV18 and TRBJ1-2 gives the whole variable domain NAGVMQNPRHLVRRRGQEARLRCSPMKGHSHVYWYRQLPEEGLKFMVYLQKENIIDESGMPKERFSAEFPKEGPSILRIQQVVRGDSAAYFCASSQVMDSHYGYTFGSGTRLTVV.

This chain uses TRBV27 with TRBJ2-7; D unclear. Germline loops: CDR1 MNHEY, CDR2 SMNVEV (reference sequence). The CDR3 covers 13 residues. V was pared by 3 bases and J by 2 bases, with 8 bases between. The CDR3 region is CASSLKATYEQYF. CDR3 nucleotide sequence: TGTGCCAGCAGTTTGAAGGCTACCTACGAGCAGTACTTC.

This clone has just one count. The chain employs TRBV11-2 and TRBJ2-7; TRBD2 aligns across 8 bases. The CDR3 consists of 17 residues. Germline V gene sequence: CDR1 SGHAT, CDR2 FQNNGV. Unmatched junction bases numbered 9, after V lost 1 base and J lost 1 base. This CDR3 reads CASSLVISGRASYEQYF. The CDR3 coding sequence is TGTGCCAGCAGCTTAGTTATTTCCGGGAGGGCTTCCTACGAGCAGTACTTC.

This chain joins TRBV5-3 and TRBJ1-2, with unresolved D. TRBV5-3 is filed as an ORF, its function uncertain. The ends were cut back, 1 base at V and 0 bases at J, with 13 bases in the middle. The CDR3 runs 16 residues. CDR3 nucleotides: TGTGCCAGAAGCTTGTATACCCAACGGACTAACTATGGCTACACCTTC. Translated: CARSLYTQRTNYGYTF.